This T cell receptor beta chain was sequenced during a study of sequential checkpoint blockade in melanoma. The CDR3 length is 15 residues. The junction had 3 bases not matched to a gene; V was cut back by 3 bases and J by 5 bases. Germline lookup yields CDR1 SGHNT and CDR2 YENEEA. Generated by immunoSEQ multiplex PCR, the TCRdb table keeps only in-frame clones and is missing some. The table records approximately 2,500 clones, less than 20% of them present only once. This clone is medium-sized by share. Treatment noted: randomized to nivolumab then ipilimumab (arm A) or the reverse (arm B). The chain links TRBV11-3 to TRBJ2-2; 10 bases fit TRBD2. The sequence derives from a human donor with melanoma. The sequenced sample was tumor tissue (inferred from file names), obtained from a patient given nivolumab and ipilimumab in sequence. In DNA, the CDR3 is TGTGCCAGCAGCTTCGGACTAGCGGATACCGGGGAGCTGTTTTTT. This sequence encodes CASSFGLADTGELFF.